This is a list of T cell receptor beta chains from one sample in a study of T cell changes during pregnancy in multiple sclerosis. Only in-frame clones appear in the TCRdb table, and some are missing; sequencing was by immunoSEQ multiplex PCR. This table holds 55,000 to 85,000 clones, around 90% found once. The material sequenced was peripheral blood, taken after pregnancy. These receptors all come from a female donor with multiple sclerosis, enrolled in a pregnancy study. Both conserved end residues are part of each CDR3. A D gene is named only where the DNA matches it firmly. Clone size is shown for a subset of rows, as once, few, many or a class of expanded clone.

j_call | v_call | d_call | clone_size | cdr3_aa | cdr3_nt
TRBJ1-2 | TRBV4-1 | TRBD1 | once | CASSRTRQGVEDYGYTF | TGCGCCAGCAGCCGAACAAGACAGGGTGTGGAGGACTATGGCTACACCTTC
TRBJ2-2 | TRBV7-2 | TRBD2 | few | CASSHTAGLAGNTGELFF | TGTGCCAGCAGCCATACTGCGGGACTAGCGGGAAACACCGGGGAGCTGTTTTTT
TRBJ1-2 | TRBV7-9 | TRBD1 | . | CASSDRQGYGYTF | TGTGCCAGCAGCGACAGACAGGGGTATGGCTACACCTTC
TRBJ1-2 | TRBV4-3 | . | . | CASSQDKGYGYTF | TGCGCCAGCAGCCAAGACAAGGGGTATGGCTACACCTTC
TRBJ2-3 | TRBV25-1 | . | . | CASSERTGGVSDTQYF | TGTGCCAGCAGTGAAAGGACTGGGGGCGTGTCTGATACGCAGTATTTT
TRBJ1-4 | TRBV9 | TRBD1 | once | CASSADLTGTGDEKLFF | TGTGCCAGCAGCGCCGACCTTACCGGGACAGGGGACGAAAAACTGTTTTTT
TRBJ2-5 | TRBV16 | . | . | CASSQSTAQETQYF | TGTGCCAGCAGCCAATCGACAGCCCAAGAGACCCAGTACTTC
TRBJ2-7 | TRBV19 | TRBD2 | . | CASSIVAGGPHEQYF | TGTGCCAGTAGTATAGTAGCGGGAGGGCCCCACGAGCAGTACTTC
TRBJ2-1 | TRBV10-3 | . | . | CAISGHGYNEQFF | TGTGCCATATCGGGACATGGCTACAATGAGCAGTTCTTC
TRBJ2-7 | TRBV11-2 | TRBD1 | . | CASTTGTGLYEQYF | TGTGCCAGCACAACCGGGACAGGGTTATACGAGCAGTACTTC
TRBJ2-7 | TRBV6-1 | TRBD2 | . | CASSEVDSGDEQYF | TGTGCCAGCAGTGAGGTAGACAGCGGGGACGAGCAGTACTTC
TRBJ2-5 | TRBV7-7 | TRBD2 | . | CASSARTSGGGETQYF | TGTGCCAGCAGCGCCCGGACTAGCGGAGGTGGAGAGACCCAGTACTTC
TRBJ1-4 | TRBV4-1 | TRBD1 | few | CASSQGGAGTDNEKLFF | TGCGCCAGCAGCCAAGGGGGGGCCGGGACAGATAATGAAAAACTGTTTTTT
TRBJ2-5 | TRBV5-4 | . | . | CASSFHLWQETQYF | TGTGCCAGCAGCTTTCACTTGTGGCAAGAGACCCAGTACTTC
TRBJ1-4 | TRBV4-1 | . | . | CASSQGRAGDEKLFF | TGCGCCAGCAGCCAAGGTAGAGCAGGGGATGAAAAACTGTTTTTT
TRBJ2-6 | TRBV5-1 | . | few | CASSLAPGSGANVLTF | TGCGCCAGCAGCTTGGCCCCGGGGTCTGGGGCCAACGTCCTGACTTTC
TRBJ2-7 | TRBV18 | . | . | CASSPLQGNEQYF | TGTGCCAGCTCACCACTCCAGGGAAACGAGCAGTACTTC
TRBJ2-5 | TRBV5-4 | TRBD2 | . | CASSFGTSGREGETQYF | TGTGCCAGCAGTTTCGGGACTAGCGGGAGGGAAGGCGAGACCCAGTACTTC
TRBJ2-2 | TRBV29-1 | TRBD2 | . | CSVAGLAENTGELFF | TGCAGCGTTGCGGGACTAGCGGAGAACACCGGGGAGCTGTTTTTT
TRBJ2-3 | TRBV15 | TRBD2 | . | CATSEGGSTADTQYF | TGTGCCACCAGCGAGGGCGGGAGCACCGCAGATACGCAGTATTTT
TRBJ2-1 | TRBV6-5 | . | . | CASSTSGLSYNEQFF | TGTGCCAGCAGCACATCGGGACTCTCCTACAATGAGCAGTTCTTC
TRBJ2-7 | TRBV4-1 | TRBD2 | . | CASSLLLAGDFPYEQYF | TGCGCCAGCAGCCTCCTATTAGCGGGAGATTTTCCCTACGAGCAGTACTTC
TRBJ1-5 | TRBV2 | . | . | CASRVVSGGDQPQHF | TGTGCCAGCAGGGTGGTTTCGGGAGGGGATCAGCCCCAGCATTTT
TRBJ1-1 | TRBV29-1 | . | . | CSVGLFPVSAEAFF | TGCAGCGTGGGCCTCTTTCCAGTCTCGGCTGAAGCTTTCTTT
TRBJ2-3 | TRBV10-3 | TRBD2 | . | CAISEREGSDTQYF | TGTGCCATCAGTGAGCGGGAGGGCTCGGATACGCAGTATTTT
TRBJ1-1 | TRBV30 | TRBD1 | . | CAWRGQGDTEAFF | TGTGCCTGGAGGGGACAGGGCGACACTGAAGCTTTCTTT
TRBJ1-2 | TRBV2 | . | . | CASRGLYGYTF | TGTGCCAGCCGAGGGCTCTATGGCTACACCTTC
TRBJ2-7 | TRBV30 | . | . | CAWSVHAAFYEQYF | TGTGCCTGGAGTGTACATGCCGCTTTCTACGAGCAGTACTTC
TRBJ2-3 | TRBV5-1 | TRBD2 | . | CASSLAREAGDTQYF | TGCGCCAGCAGCTTGGCGCGGGAGGCCGGAGATACGCAGTATTTT
TRBJ1-2 | TRBV7-2 | . | once | CASSSTSGSGYGYTF | TGTGCCAGCAGCTCGACTTCAGGGTCCGGCTATGGCTACACCTTC
TRBJ2-7 | TRBV18 | . | . | CASSPPPGDIYEQYF | TGTGCCAGCTCACCACCTCCAGGGGATATCTACGAGCAGTACTTC
TRBJ1-3 | TRBV7-2 | . | once | CASNAGGPATIYF | TGTGCCAGCAATGCGGGGGGGCCGGCCACCATATATTTT
TRBJ2-3 | TRBV6-4 | . | . | CASSPGFIGGVDTQYF | TGTGCCAGCAGCCCAGGATTCATTGGAGGCGTCGATACGCAGTATTTT
TRBJ2-6 | TRBV14 | TRBD2 | . | CASSLGEGRLILSGANVLTF | TGTGCCAGCAGCCTTGGGGAGGGGCGACTTATCCTCTCTGGGGCCAACGTCCTGACTTTC
TRBJ1-1 | TRBV11-2 | . | . | CASSLGGFADTEAFF | TGTGCCAGCAGCTTAGGCGGTTTTGCGGACACTGAAGCTTTCTTT
TRBJ1-1 | TRBV9 | . | once | CASSVGTAQEAFF | TGTGCCAGCAGCGTAGGGACAGCCCAGGAAGCTTTCTTT
TRBJ2-7 | TRBV19 | TRBD1 | . | CASSPRDRADYEQYF | TGTGCCAGTAGTCCAAGGGACAGGGCAGACTACGAGCAGTACTTC
TRBJ1-2 | TRBV7-3 | TRBD1 | . | CASSLTGTGYTF | TGTGCCAGCAGTTTGACAGGGACTGGCTACACCTTC